This entry lists 11 T cell receptor beta chains sequenced from one sample in a study of blood T cell repertoires in COVID-19. Only in-frame clones appear in the TCRdb table, and some are missing; sequencing was by immunoSEQ multiplex PCR. Altogether under 95,000 clones are present, 87% being singletons, with the ten largest covering around 7%. Sequenced sample: peripheral blood. These TCRs come from a human donor with acute or convalescent COVID-19. The donor label of this sample is uncertain.

This rearrangement joins TRBV29-1 to TRBJ2-5; 11 bases are a match to TRBD2. The CDR3 consists of 16 residues. Trimming removed 0 bases from V and 5 bases from J; junction bases left unmatched: 8. From germline, CDR1 is SQVTM and CDR2 ANQGSEA. As DNA, the CDR3 is TGCAGCGTTGAAGAGCTAGCGGGGGGTACCGGGGAGACCCAGTACTTC. Translated: CSVEELAGGTGETQYF.

This chain uses TRBV20-1 with TRBJ2-1; no reliable D call. Germline V lookup: CDR1 DFQATT, CDR2 SNEGSKA (reference sequence). Trimming removed 7 bases from V and 7 bases from J, with 8 bases in between. The CDR3 runs 10 residues. The CDR3 nucleotides are TGCAGTGTGACGAGGAATGAGCAGTTCTTC. This translates into CSVTRNEQFF.

This chain joins TRBV3-1 (or the pseudogene TRBV3-2) and TRBJ2-1; 11 bases agree with TRBD2. Looked up from germline, CDR1 is LGHDT and CDR2 is YNNKEL (reference sequence). This CDR3 region has 17 residues. Trimming removed 1 base from V and 8 bases from J; junction bases left unmatched: 10. The CDR3 sequence: CASSQGVAGGPWDEQFF. The CDR3 DNA reads as TGTGCCAGCAGCCAAGGGGTAGCGGGGGGGCCCTGGGATGAGCAGTTCTTC.

The chain recombines TRBV6-2 or TRBV6-3 with TRBJ2-5; maybe TRBD2 (5 bases). In germline, CDR1 is MNHEY, CDR2 SVGEGT. Between the trimmed V and J ends, which lost 6 bases and 10 bases, there was a span of 12 bases. The CDR3 spans 11 residues. The CDR3 is CASSDLGSQYF. DNA for the CDR3: TGTGCCAGCAGCGACCTGGGGAGCCAGTACTTC.

CDR3 sequence (DNA): TGTGCCAGCAGCCCTCCCAACAGGGAGGTCCTGACTTTC. Protein: CASSPPNREVLTF. This chain joins TRBV7-2 and TRBJ2-6; weak D call: TRBD1 (6 bases). Germline V gene data show CDR1 as SGHTA and CDR2 as FQGNSA. Deletions cut 5 bases from V and 13 bases from J, with 15 bases between. The CDR3 has 13 residues.

This chain uses TRBV9 with TRBJ1-2; 7 bases agree with TRBD1. CDR3 length: 16 amino acids. The germline CDR1 and CDR2 sequences are SGDLS and YYNGEE. V was pared by 0 bases and J by 1 base, with 6 bases of the junction left unmatched. This chain's CDR3 is CASSVGSGGDNYGYTF. CDR3 coding DNA: TGTGCCAGCAGCGTAGGGTCAGGGGGTGATAACTATGGCTACACCTTC.

This chain uses TRBV5-1 with TRBJ2-7, with a weak D call TRBD2 (6 bases). Trimming took off 0 bases at V and 11 bases at J, with 12 bases between the two ends. Germline CDR1 SGHRS, CDR2 YFSETQ. This CDR3 contains 12 residues. Written as DNA, the CDR3 is TGCGCCAGCAGCTTGGAGGTGGGAGGAGAGTACTTC. Its protein is CASSLEVGGEYF.

Turning to this clone: Other DNA sequences in this sample translate to the same CDR3. The chain is built from TRBV3-1 (or the pseudogene TRBV3-2) and TRBJ2-3; TRBD2 matches at 7 bases. The CDR3 is made up of 14 amino acids. With 4 bases clipped from V and 1 base from J, the junction kept 2 bases outside the gene matches. Germline-derived CDR1 and CDR2 are LGHDT and YNNKEL (reference sequence). For the CDR3, the DNA is TGTGCCAGCAGCCGGAGCGGGGGCACAGATACGCAGTATTTT. Protein product: CASSRSGGTDTQYF.

This chain links TRBV6-6 with TRBJ2-5, with 10 nucleotides matching TRBD1. Germline CDR1 MNHNY, CDR2 SVGAGI (reference sequence). The CDR3 runs to 21 residues. Trimming removed 6 bases from V and 3 bases from J; junction bases left unmatched: 25. Here the CDR3 DNA reads TGTGCCAGCAGCGATCGACAGGGGGCGCTTTCGACTTCAGAGTTTAAAGAGACCCAGTACTTC. Translating gives CASSDRQGALSTSEFKETQYF.

The chain recombines TRBV5-4 with TRBJ1-2; 9 nucleotides agree with TRBD1. With 0 bases clipped from V and 4 bases from J, the junction kept 4 bases outside the gene matches. In germline, CDR1 is SGHNT, CDR2 YYREEE (reference sequence). The length of the CDR3 is 15 residues. CDR3 in amino acids: CASSLVGQGGYGYTF. The CDR3 nucleotides read TGTGCCAGCAGCTTGGTGGGACAGGGAGGCTATGGCTACACCTTC.

This clone turned up a few times. The CDR3 nucleotides are TGTGCCAGTAGCCTGACAGTAGCCTACGAGCAGTACTTC. Translating it yields CASSLTVAYEQYF. V gene TRBV19 combines with J gene TRBJ2-7, with a possible D match to TRBD1 (5 bases). V lost 6 bases and J 2 bases, leaving 11 bases between the germline ends. This CDR3 is built from 13 residues. Germline loops: CDR1 LNHDA, CDR2 SQIVND (reference sequence).